The 6 T cell receptor beta chains presented below share a single source sample, sequenced in a study of blood T cells in healthy people across ages. Through a sample-barcoded 5' primer and a J-beta primer mix, a second PCR was run for roughly 6 to 11 cycles. TCRdb ran MiXCR on the 5' RACE reads and lists one entry per CDR3 protein. The sample contains about 1.4 million distinct CDR3 sequences, around 59% of which appear only once. Source material: blood. Every receptor here comes from a man aged 18 to 29 in good health.

This clonotype showed up just once. The CDR3 coding sequence is TGCGCCAGCGGCCTGCCCGGGGAGCTGTTTTTT. Protein: CASGLPGELFF. V is TRBV5-1 and J is TRBJ2-2; the D is unclear. Looked up from germline, CDR1 is SGHRS and CDR2 is YFSETQ. This CDR3 spans 11 amino acids. The V and J ends lost 7 bases and 6 bases respectively, with 7 bases between them.

The V and J genes are TRBV6-6 and TRBJ1-2, with D perhaps TRBD1 (5 bases). The CDR3 is made up of 12 amino acids. The V and J ends lost 8 bases and 4 bases respectively, with 11 bases between them. Germline V gene data show CDR1 as MNHNY and CDR2 as SVGAGI (reference sequence). The CDR3 protein is CASRGGSYGYTF. The CDR3 nucleotides read TGTGCCAGCCGGGGGGGAAGCTATGGCTACACCTTC.

The J gene is TRBJ1-5, the V gene TRBV7-2; 7 nucleotides line up with TRBD1. This CDR3 comprises 16 residues. CDR1 is SGHTA, CDR2 FQGNSA, per germline. Germline trimming cut 1 base from V and 6 bases from J; bases unmatched to any gene: 9. DNA for the CDR3: TGTGCCAGCAGCTTAGTACAGGGGCCCAGATTTCAGCCCCAGCATTTT. It is translated as CASSLVQGPRFQPQHF.

This clonotype has just a few counts. CDR3 protein: CASGREEVVGYTF. The CDR3 nucleotides read TGTGCCAGCGGCCGAGAGGAGGTGGTCGGCTACACCTTC. The chain carries TRBV2 and TRBJ1-2, with unresolved D. V was shortened by 8 bases and J by 8 bases, with 18 bases between the two germline ends. Germline CDR1 and CDR2: SNHLY and FYNNEI. The CDR3 covers 13 residues.

The J gene is TRBJ1-1, the V gene TRBV7-8; D gene ambiguous. The CDR3 runs to 13 residues. Germline-derived CDR1 and CDR2 are SGHVS and FQNEAQ. Trimming removed 4 bases from V and 5 bases from J, with 11 bases in between. The DNA for the CDR3 is TGTGCCAGCAGCTCTGGGCCTCTTACTGAAGCTTTCTTT. This gives the protein CASSSGPLTEAFF. Supplemented by reference TRBV7-8 and TRBJ1-1, the full variable domain reads GAGVSQSPRYKVAKRGQDVALRCDPISGHVSLFWYQQALGQGPEFLTYFQNEAQLDKSGLPSDRFFAERPEGSVSTLKIQRTQQEDSAVYLCASSSGPLTEAFFGQGTRLTVV.

With respect to this clonotype: One end of the junction fails to match germline, which may point to a read error. The rearrangement uses TRBV4-2 and TRBJ1-2; 7 bases are shared with TRBD1. The CDR3 covers 14 residues. Germline V gene data show CDR1 as LGHNA and CDR2 as YNFKEQ. CDR3: CARSQVGTAYGYTF. The CDR3 nucleotides are TGTGCCCGCAGCCAAGTCGGGACAGCCTATGGCTACACCTTC.